Below, 19 T cell receptor beta chains from the same sample are listed, as sequenced in a study of shared clonotypes between healthy human individuals. Clones were read by immunoSEQ multiplex PCR, and TCRdb kept only the in-frame ones, dropping some. The table shows hundreds of thousands of clones, with about 96% occurring only once. Naive CD8 cells comprised CD45RO-negative, CCR7-positively selected cells, excluding terminally differentiated effector memory CD45RA+ cells. The sequencing input was naive CD8+ T cells sorted from blood. All receptors come from a woman in her 30s in good health.

J is TRBJ2-7 and V is TRBV5-5; D ambiguous. V was trimmed by 0 bases and J by 6 bases, leaving 10 bases between them. CDR3 length equals 13 residues. Germline CDR1 reads SGHKS; CDR2 reads YYEKEE (reference sequence). As DNA, the CDR3 is TGTGCCAGCAGCTTGGCGGGCTCTCGCGAGCAGTACTTC. Encoded protein: CASSLAGSREQYF.

This rearrangement joins TRBV4-2 to TRBJ1-3; tentative D call: TRBD1 (5 bases). V lost 0 bases, J lost 3 bases, and 6 bases lay in between. The CDR3 loop spans 14 amino acids. CDR1 is LGHNA, CDR2 YNFKEQ, per germline. This CDR3 reads CASSQEDSGNTIYF. As DNA, the CDR3 is TGTGCCAGCAGCCAAGAAGACAGTGGAAACACCATATATTTT.

The chain has TRBV15 and TRBJ1-5; tentatively, D is TRBD1 (6 bases). V dropped 5 bases and J dropped 4 bases, with 24 bases sitting between them. This CDR3 comprises 18 residues. Germline CDR1 and CDR2: LNHNV and YYDKDF (reference sequence). The CDR3 region has the DNA TGTGCCACCAGCTCGACTTTGGGACACTCAATCGGTAATCAGCCCCAGCATTTT. Its protein is CATSSTLGHSIGNQPQHF.

J is TRBJ2-1 and V is TRBV28; D is unclear. The germline CDR1 and CDR2 sequences are MDHEN and SYDVKM. This CDR3 has 13 residues. The germline V and J ends were trimmed by 6 bases and 1 base, with 7 bases remaining between them. The CDR3 spells CASRVSSYNEQFF. Written as DNA, the CDR3 is TGTGCCAGCAGGGTCAGTTCCTACAATGAGCAGTTCTTC. Drawing the rest from reference TRBV28 and TRBJ2-1, the complete variable domain is DVKVTQSSRYLVKRTGEKVFLECVQDMDHENMFWYRQDPGLGLRLIYFSYDVKMKEKGDIPEGYSVSREKKERFSLILESASTNQTSMYLCASRVSSYNEQFFGPGTRLTVL.

V gene TRBV6-5 combines with J gene TRBJ2-3; D is unresolved. This CDR3 comprises 12 residues. The V gene's germline CDR1 is MNHEY and CDR2 SVGAGI. Trimming pared 6 bases from V and 5 bases from J, leaving 9 bases between. In DNA form, the CDR3 reads TGTGCCAGCAGGGATCACAGAGATACGCAGTATTTT. This sequence encodes CASRDHRDTQYF.

This chain joins TRBV11-2 and TRBJ2-1; D is unresolved. V was clipped by 1 base and J by 0 bases, with 10 bases between them. CDR1 is SGHAT, CDR2 FQNNGV, per germline. This CDR3 contains 16 residues. CDR3 DNA: TGTGCCAGCAGCTTAGGCCCGGGCAGCTCCTACAATGAGCAGTTCTTC. Encoded protein: CASSLGPGSSYNEQFF.

The chain has TRBV19 and TRBJ1-1; D perhaps matches TRBD1 (5 bases). V gave up 8 bases and J gave up 0 bases, with 10 bases separating them. CDR1 is LNHDA and CDR2 is SQIVND in the germline V gene (reference sequence). This CDR3 has 13 amino acids. The DNA of the CDR3 is TGTGCCAGTTTCGAGGGGATGAACACTGAAGCTTTCTTT. It encodes CASFEGMNTEAFF.

The chain joins TRBV15 to TRBJ1-1; the D gene is possibly TRBD1 (6 bases). The CDR3 loop spans 15 amino acids. Germline V gene lookup returns CDR1 LNHNV and CDR2 YYDKDF (reference sequence). V was cut by 0 bases and J by 4 bases, with 12 bases left in between. The CDR3 here is CATSRDRGAGTEAFF. In nucleotides, the CDR3 is TGTGCCACCAGCAGAGATCGGGGGGCAGGCACTGAAGCTTTCTTT.

The gene calls are TRBV27 and TRBJ2-7; weak D call: TRBD2 (6 bases). This CDR3 region has 14 residues. The germline gives CDR1 MNHEY, CDR2 SMNVEV (reference sequence). V dropped 5 bases and J dropped 2 bases, with 13 bases sitting between them. The CDR3 protein is CASSVSSAPYEQYF. For the CDR3, the DNA is TGTGCCAGCAGTGTCTCTAGCGCGCCCTACGAGCAGTACTTC.

V and J are TRBV30 and TRBJ1-1; the D is unclear. CDR1 and CDR2 from the germline V gene are GTSNPN and SVGIG (reference sequence). The V end lost 6 bases, the J end lost 1 base, and 6 bases lay between the germline ends. This CDR3 has 11 amino acids. The chain's CDR3 is CACQRNTEAFF. In DNA, the CDR3 is TGTGCCTGTCAGAGGAACACTGAAGCTTTCTTT.

Worth noting for this clone: Other nucleotide sequences from this sample produce the same CDR3. The J gene is TRBJ1-1, the V gene TRBV7-9; D remains ambiguous. This CDR3 contains 14 residues. Germline CDR1 is SEHNR and CDR2 is FQNEAQ (reference sequence). The ends were cut back, 1 base at V and 0 bases at J, with 6 bases in the middle. CDR3 amino acids: CASSLGQMNTEAFF. The DNA of the CDR3 is TGTGCCAGCAGCTTAGGGCAAATGAACACTGAAGCTTTCTTT.

This chain connects TRBV7-6 to TRBJ1-1, with a weak D call TRBD1 (5 bases). Germline CDR1 and CDR2: SGHVS and FNYEAQ. V was pared by 0 bases and J by 6 bases, with 8 bases between. This CDR3 has 13 amino acids. The CDR3 spells CASSLALGAEAFF. The CDR3 DNA follows: TGTGCCAGCAGCTTAGCGCTGGGGGCTGAAGCTTTCTTT.

The CDR3 nucleotides read TGCGCCAGCAGCCAAGAGCGTCTTAGCGCCTACAATGAGCAGTTCTTC. Translating gives CASSQERLSAYNEQFF. The chain combines TRBV4-1 with TRBJ2-1; tentative D call: TRBD2 (5 bases). CDR1 MGHRA and CDR2 YSYEKL come from the germline V gene. There are 16 residues in the CDR3. The germline V and J ends were trimmed by 0 bases and 2 bases, with 11 bases remaining between them.

The chain combines TRBV5-1 with TRBJ2-7; the D gene is possibly TRBD1 (6 bases). CDR3 length: 13 amino acids. Between the trimmed V and J ends, which lost 2 bases and 5 bases, there was a span of 11 bases. Per germline, CDR1 SGHRS and CDR2 YFSETQ. CDR3 region: CASSFTGTDEQYF. The CDR3 DNA reads as TGCGCCAGCAGCTTCACAGGGACCGACGAGCAGTACTTC.

The rearrangement uses TRBV12-5 and TRBJ1-3; 7 bases fit TRBD1. This CDR3 has 15 amino acids. After removal of 4 bases from V and 3 bases from J, the junction contained 6 bases not matched to a gene. Germline CDR1 reads LGHNT; CDR2 reads FRNRAP. CDR3 residues: CASGSDRDYGNTIYF. CDR3 nucleotide sequence: TGTGCTAGTGGTTCTGACAGGGATTATGGAAACACCATATATTTT.

The chain uses TRBV19 and TRBJ2-7; no reliable D call. The CDR3 contains 13 residues. Germline CDR1 LNHDA, CDR2 SQIVND (reference sequence). The germline V and J ends were trimmed by 6 bases and 2 bases, with 11 bases remaining between them. CDR3 in amino acids: CASRGSGTYEQYF. CDR3 sequence (DNA): TGTGCCAGTAGAGGTTCCGGAACCTACGAGCAGTACTTC. The complete variable domain, with remaining parts taken from reference TRBV19 and TRBJ2-7, reads DGGITQSPKYLFRKEGQNVTLSCEQNLNHDAMYWYRQDPGQGLRLIYYSQIVNDFQKGDIAEGYSVSREKKESFPLTVTSAQKNPTAFYLCASRGSGTYEQYFGPGTRLTVT.

Concerning this clone: The sample contains more than one DNA sequence encoding this CDR3. The J gene is TRBJ2-7, the V gene TRBV5-5; D remains ambiguous. This CDR3 spans 12 amino acids. Trimming took 0 bases from V and 0 from J, leaving 1 base between them. Germline-derived CDR1 and CDR2 are SGHKS and YYEKEE (reference sequence). This chain's CDR3 is CASSLASYEQYF. CDR3 DNA sequence: TGTGCCAGCAGCTTGGCCTCCTACGAGCAGTACTTC.

The rearrangement uses TRBV15 and TRBJ1-2; D is unclear. Germline CDR1 LNHNV, CDR2 YYDKDF (reference sequence). The CDR3 length is 14 residues. V was shortened by 1 base and J by 6 bases, with 12 bases between the two germline ends. The CDR3 reads CATSRAVTADGYTF. CDR3 bases: TGTGCCACCAGCAGAGCCGTCACAGCGGATGGCTACACCTTC.

This sequence joins TRBV4-2 and TRBJ1-1; 10 nucleotides agree with TRBD1. Germline assignment: CDR1 LGHNA and CDR2 YNFKEQ. The CDR3 has 16 residues. V trimming: 0 bases; J trimming: 4 bases; junction bases outside the gene matches: 5. CDR3 DNA: TGTGCCAGCAGCCAAGATGATCGGACAGGGGGCACTGAAGCTTTCTTT. This encodes CASSQDDRTGGTEAFF.